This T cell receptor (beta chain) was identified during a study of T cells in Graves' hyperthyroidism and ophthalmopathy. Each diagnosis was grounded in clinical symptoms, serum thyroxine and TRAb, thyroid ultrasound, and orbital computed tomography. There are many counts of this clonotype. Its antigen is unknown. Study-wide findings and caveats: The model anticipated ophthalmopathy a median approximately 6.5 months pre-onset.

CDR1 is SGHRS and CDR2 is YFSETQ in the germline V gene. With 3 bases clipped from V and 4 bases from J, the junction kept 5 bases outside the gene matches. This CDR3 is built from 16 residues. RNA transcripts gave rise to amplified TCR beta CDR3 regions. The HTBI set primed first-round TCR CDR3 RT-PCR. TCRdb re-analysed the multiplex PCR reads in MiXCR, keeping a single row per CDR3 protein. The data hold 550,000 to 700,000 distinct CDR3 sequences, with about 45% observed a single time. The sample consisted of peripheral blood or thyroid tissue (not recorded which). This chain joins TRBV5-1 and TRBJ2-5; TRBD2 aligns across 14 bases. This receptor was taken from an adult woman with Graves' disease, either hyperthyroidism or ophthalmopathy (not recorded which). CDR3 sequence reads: CASSSGTSGRSETQYF. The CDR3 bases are TGCGCCAGCAGCTCCGGGACTAGCGGGAGATCAGAGACCCAGTACTTC.